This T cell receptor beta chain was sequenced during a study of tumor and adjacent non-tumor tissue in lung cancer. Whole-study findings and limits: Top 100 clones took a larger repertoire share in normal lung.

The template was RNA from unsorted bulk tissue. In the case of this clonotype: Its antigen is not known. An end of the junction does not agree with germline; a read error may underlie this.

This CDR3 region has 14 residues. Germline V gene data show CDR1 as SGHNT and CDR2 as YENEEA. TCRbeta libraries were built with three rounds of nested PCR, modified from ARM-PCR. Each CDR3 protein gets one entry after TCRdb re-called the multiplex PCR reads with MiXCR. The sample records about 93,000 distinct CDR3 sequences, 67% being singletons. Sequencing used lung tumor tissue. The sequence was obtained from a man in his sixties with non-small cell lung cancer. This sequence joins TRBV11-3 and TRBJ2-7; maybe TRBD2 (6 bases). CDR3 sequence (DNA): TGTGTCAGCTTAGTAGGCCGGGGGTTCTACGAGCAGTACTTC. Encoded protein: CVSLVGRGFYEQYF.